Listed here are 29 T cell receptor beta chains from one sample, sequenced in a study of blood T cell repertoires in COVID-19 (dated by TCRdb to about 2020). Receptor libraries were prepared by the immunoSEQ multiplex PCR assay. Here the immuneACCESS table is served through TCRdb, limited to in-frame sequences with V and J called. Missing clones are a known gap in these copies; in checked studies unresolved V genes cover under half, and the rest lacks a known reason. The sample has 180,000 or so clones on record, roughly 84% of them singletons. The leading ten clones occupy 13% to 15% of the sample. Material for sequencing was PBMCs or T cells enriched from blood (not recorded which). These receptors all come from a man in his forties or fifties who had recovered from COVID-19.

The genes are TRBV5-1 and TRBJ2-1; 8 nucleotides agree with TRBD1. The CDR3 extends over 16 amino acids. The V gene end was trimmed by 4 bases and the J gene end by 4 bases; junction bases not matched to a gene: 10. Per germline, CDR1 SGHRS and CDR2 YFSETQ. CDR3 loop: CASSGPGTGSYNEQFF. The CDR3 region has the DNA TGCGCCAGCAGCGGACCTGGGACAGGTTCATACAATGAGCAGTTCTTC. The full variable domain, completed using reference TRBV5-1 and TRBJ2-1, is KAGVTQTPRYLIKTRGQQVTLSCSPISGHRSVSWYQQTPGQGLQFLFEYFSETQRNKGNFPGRFSGRQFSNSRSEMNVSTLELGDSALYLCASSGPGTGSYNEQFFGPGTRLTVL.

V usage is TRBV9 and J usage is TRBJ2-5; TRBD2 agrees at 14 bases. V lost 0 bases, J lost 1 base, and 11 bases stayed unmatched. Germline assignment: CDR1 SGDLS and CDR2 YYNGEE. This CDR3 contains 20 residues. CDR3 coding DNA: TGTGCCAGCAGCGTAGGGGATCCGGGACTAGCGGGGGTGACCCAAGAGACCCAGTACTTC. It translates to CASSVGDPGLAGVTQETQYF.

For this clone: Other DNA sequences from this sample encode an identical CDR3 as well. V is TRBV11-2 and J is TRBJ1-1; D is unresolved. Germline lookup yields CDR1 SGHAT and CDR2 FQNNGV. V lost 1 base and J 2 bases, leaving 8 bases between the germline ends. This CDR3 has 14 residues. CDR3 sequence: CASSLAWQNTEAFF. The DNA of the CDR3 is TGTGCCAGCAGCTTAGCATGGCAAAACACTGAAGCTTTCTTT.

This chain joins TRBV5-5 and TRBJ1-4; 9 bases line up with TRBD1. CDR1 and CDR2 from the germline V gene are SGHKS and YYEKEE (reference sequence). CDR3 length equals 20 residues. Unmatched junction bases numbered 17, after V lost 0 bases and J lost 5 bases. CDR3 nucleotides: TGTGCCAGCAGCTTGGGAAGCGGATGGACAGGGGTGCGGACAAATGAAAAACTGTTTTTT. Amino acids: CASSLGSGWTGVRTNEKLFF.

V is TRBV6-5 and J is TRBJ1-3; D not certain. Trimming left V 0 bases short and J 3 bases short, with 6 bases between. This CDR3 has 14 residues. Germline assignment: CDR1 MNHEY and CDR2 SVGAGI. This CDR3 is CASSYSISGNTIYF. CDR3 sequence (DNA): TGTGCCAGCAGTTACTCGATCAGTGGAAACACCATATATTTT.

This clone came up a few times. The chain uses TRBV28 and TRBJ2-5; TRBD1 agrees at 7 bases. Germline assignment: CDR1 MDHEN and CDR2 SYDVKM. This CDR3 is built from 16 residues. Losses at the gene ends were 5 bases for V and 4 bases for J; bases not matched to a gene: 13. CDR3 residues: CASSIRQGRFLETQYF. Written as DNA, the CDR3 is TGTGCCAGCAGTATCCGACAGGGTAGATTTTTAGAGACCCAGTACTTC.

The chain employs TRBV6-1 and TRBJ1-5; D call uncertain. V lost 3 bases and J 3 bases, leaving 6 bases between the germline ends. Germline V CDR1 and CDR2: MNHNS, SASEGT. The CDR3 has 13 amino acids. The CDR3 DNA reads as TGTGCCAGCAGTGACACAATCAATCAGCCCCAGCATTTT. Amino acids: CASSDTINQPQHF.

The CDR3 DNA follows: TGCGCCAGCAGCTTGGAACTTAATTCACCCCTCCACTTT. It codes for CASSLELNSPLHF. This chain connects TRBV5-1 to TRBJ1-6; no reliable D call. The CDR3 runs to 13 residues. Germline loops: CDR1 SGHRS, CDR2 YFSETQ. Trimming left V 0 bases short and J 6 bases short, with 4 bases between. The whole variable domain, remainder taken from reference TRBV5-1 and TRBJ1-6, is KAGVTQTPRYLIKTRGQQVTLSCSPISGHRSVSWYQQTPGQGLQFLFEYFSETQRNKGNFPGRFSGRQFSNSRSEMNVSTLELGDSALYLCASSLELNSPLHFGNGTRLTVT.

This sequence joins TRBV18 and TRBJ1-2; the match to TRBD1 covers 9 bases. This CDR3 contains 16 residues. V dropped 3 bases and J dropped 7; count of bases not matched to a gene: 12. Germline lookup yields CDR1 KGHSH and CDR2 LQKENI. In DNA form, the CDR3 reads TGTGCCAGCTCACCGGGGCCGGGACAGGGTTTAGGTGGCTACACCTTC. It specifies CASSPGPGQGLGGYTF.

For this clone: Additional DNA sequences in this sample encode the identical CDR3. In DNA form, the CDR3 reads TGTGCCAGCAGTAGGGACAGGGCTGGAAACACCATATATTTT. Translated, it gives CASSRDRAGNTIYF. The chain links TRBV6-5 to TRBJ1-3, with 9 bases that match TRBD1. Germline trimming cut 5 bases from V and 2 bases from J; bases unmatched to any gene: 1. CDR1 is MNHEY and CDR2 is SVGAGI in the germline V gene. There are 14 residues in the CDR3.

The chain has TRBV7-9 and TRBJ1-3; 8 nucleotides line up with TRBD1. The germline gives CDR1 SEHNR, CDR2 FQNEAQ (reference sequence). V lost 5 bases and J lost 4; bases outside the gene matches: 10. The CDR3 covers 16 residues. CDR3 sequence: CASSPLQGAAGNTIYF. CDR3 coding DNA: TGTGCCAGCAGCCCATTGCAGGGGGCGGCCGGAAACACCATATATTTT.

The chain couples TRBV19 to TRBJ2-2, with a tentative D call TRBD1 (6 bases). CDR1 and CDR2 (germline): LNHDA, SQIVND (reference sequence). V lost 4 bases and J lost 0, with 9 bases in between. The CDR3 consists of 15 residues. CDR3 amino acids: CASSRDIANTGELFF. CDR3 nucleotide sequence: TGTGCCAGTAGTAGGGACATAGCGAACACCGGGGAGCTGTTTTTT.

This chain uses TRBV25-1 with TRBJ1-6, with TRBD1 matching 8 bases. The length of the CDR3 is 15 residues. The germline V gene encodes CDR1 MGHDK and CDR2 SYGVNS. V lost 1 base and J lost 7; bases outside the gene matches: 3. This CDR3 reads CASSESTGVNSPLHF. For the CDR3, the DNA is TGTGCCAGCAGTGAATCGACAGGGGTGAATTCACCCCTCCACTTT.

The V gene is TRBV7-2, the J gene TRBJ1-4, with 8 bases fitting TRBD1. The CDR3 covers 16 residues. V trimming: 5 bases; J trimming: 7 bases; junction bases outside the gene matches: 12. The germline CDR1 and CDR2 sequences are SGHTA and FQGNSA. CDR3 sequence: CASSPRTRGLGEKLFF. The CDR3 nucleotides read TGTGCCAGCAGCCCTCGAACCAGGGGGCTGGGTGAAAAACTGTTTTTT.

The V call is TRBV27, the J call TRBJ1-2; 10 nucleotides line up with TRBD1. The CDR3 runs 14 residues. The germline CDR1 and CDR2 sequences are MNHEY and SMNVEV (reference sequence). J was trimmed by 10 bases and V by 2 bases; bases with no gene match: 7. The CDR3 reads CASSLQTGGEDYTF. The DNA of the CDR3 is TGTGCCAGCAGTTTACAGACAGGGGGCGAAGACTACACCTTC.

The V call is TRBV10-3, the J call TRBJ1-2; 7 positions agree with TRBD1. Germline V CDR1 and CDR2: ENHRY, SYGVKD. The CDR3 runs to 13 residues. The ends lost 4 bases at V and 6 bases at J; junction bases unmatched: 5. DNA of the CDR3: TGTGCCATCAGTGGACAGGGATTTAATGGCTACACCTTC. Translating it yields CAISGQGFNGYTF.

This clone appeared a few times. The rearrangement uses TRBV19 and TRBJ1-5, with D tentatively TRBD1 (5 bases). Looked up from germline, CDR1 is LNHDA and CDR2 is SQIVND (reference sequence). V shed 4 bases and J shed 0 bases, with 13 bases lying between them. This CDR3 region has 16 residues. This CDR3 reads CASSTTARYSNQPQHF. For the CDR3, the DNA is TGTGCCAGTAGTACGACAGCCCGGTATAGCAATCAGCCCCAGCATTTT.

This clone appeared once. The chain is built from TRBV5-8 and TRBJ1-6; 7 nucleotides match TRBD1. The CDR3 covers 15 residues. After removal of 3 bases from V and 7 bases from J, the junction contained 7 bases not matched to a gene. Germline V gives CDR1 SGHTS, CDR2 YDEGEE. The CDR3 nucleotides read TGTGCCAGCAGCTACGCGGGACAGATAAATTCACCCCTCCACTTT. As protein: CASSYAGQINSPLHF.

The CDR3 loop is CASSGLGGRTGELFF. The CDR3 nucleotides are TGTGCCAGCAGTGGGCTCGGGGGGCGCACCGGGGAGCTGTTTTTT. The chain uses TRBV2 and TRBJ2-2, with a tentative D call TRBD2 (7 bases). The CDR3 contains 15 residues. Trimming removed 4 bases from V and 4 bases from J, with 13 bases in between. CDR1 is SNHLY and CDR2 is FYNNEI in the germline V gene.

The chain links TRBV28 to TRBJ1-1; TRBD1 matches at 7 bases. Per germline, CDR1 MDHEN and CDR2 SYDVKM. V dropped 3 bases and J dropped 4; count of bases not matched to a gene: 5. The CDR3 extends over 14 amino acids. The CDR3 region is CASSLRGRVTEAFF. CDR3 nucleotides: TGTGCCAGCAGTTTGAGGGGGCGGGTCACTGAAGCTTTCTTT.

The chain employs TRBV2 and TRBJ1-5; D is unresolved. Germline values: CDR1 SNHLY, CDR2 FYNNEI. V lost 5 bases, J lost 1 base, and 6 bases lay in between. This CDR3 has 13 amino acids. Written as DNA, the CDR3 is TGTGCCAGCAGTTCGGGGAGCAATCAGCCCCAGCATTTT. The encoded protein is CASSSGSNQPQHF.

The chain is built from TRBV5-1 and TRBJ2-3; D may be TRBD2 (6 bases). The CDR3 is 16 residues long. Trimming left V 4 bases short and J 4 bases short, with 19 bases between. CDR1 and CDR2 (germline): SGHRS, YFSETQ. The CDR3 reads CASSTMVGGSADTQYF. CDR3 coding DNA: TGCGCCAGCAGCACAATGGTTGGGGGGTCTGCAGATACGCAGTATTTT.

J is TRBJ1-6 and V is TRBV10-2; D is possibly TRBD1 (5 bases). The CDR3 loop spans 13 amino acids. Germline V lookup: CDR1 WSHSY, CDR2 SAAADI. Trimming pared 5 bases from V and 8 bases from J, leaving 10 bases between. The CDR3 spells CASSNTGDSPLHF. CDR3 sequence (DNA): TGCGCCAGCAGTAATACGGGGGATTCACCCCTCCACTTT.

This clone was found a few times. The chain uses TRBV5-8 and TRBJ2-1, with D possibly TRBD2 on 6 matching bases. This CDR3 is built from 14 residues. Trimming cost V 4 bases and J 10 bases, with 18 bases left between them. The germline V gene has CDR1 SGHTS and CDR2 YDEGEE. CDR3 sequence reads: CASSLGEATREQFF. CDR3 sequence (DNA): TGTGCCAGCAGCCTCGGGGAGGCCACGCGGGAGCAGTTCTTC.

The J gene is TRBJ2-5, the V gene TRBV27; D possibly matches TRBD1 or TRBD2 (7 bases each). Germline CDR1 and CDR2: MNHEY and SMNVEV (reference sequence). With 10 bases removed from V and 1 base from J, the gap between germline ends came to 13 bases. This CDR3 is 13 amino acids long. The CDR3, as DNA: TGTGCCACCAGGGGGGGATTCCAAGAGACCCAGTACTTC. It specifies CATRGGFQETQYF.

The V gene is TRBV19, the J gene TRBJ1-2, with D possibly being TRBD1 (6 bases). CDR1 and CDR2 (germline): LNHDA, SQIVND (reference sequence). This CDR3 is built from 14 residues. Trimming took 4 bases from V and 7 from J, leaving 16 bases between them. The CDR3 loop reads CASSTGQTTSGYTF. The CDR3 nucleotides read TGTGCCAGTAGTACAGGACAGACCACGAGTGGCTACACCTTC.

The V call is TRBV29-1, the J call TRBJ1-2, with a possible D match to TRBD1 (6 bases). This CDR3 has 15 residues. The V and J ends lost 6 bases and 7 bases respectively, with 24 bases between them. Looked up from germline, CDR1 is SQVTM and CDR2 is ANQGSEA. CDR3 nucleotide sequence: TGCAGCGTCCCAGATGGTCGGGGGGCGGACCGTGGCTACACCTTC. Translation: CSVPDGRGADRGYTF.

The rearrangement links TRBV5-1 to TRBJ2-3; 8 bases are a match to TRBD2. Germline CDR1 reads SGHRS; CDR2 reads YFSETQ. The V gene end was trimmed by 4 bases and the J gene end by 11 bases; junction bases not matched to a gene: 12. This CDR3 is built from 14 residues. The CDR3 sequence: CASSPGGAVILQYF. The CDR3 region has the DNA TGCGCCAGCAGCCCCGGGGGGGCGGTGATCTTGCAGTATTTT.

The genes are TRBV19 and TRBJ1-1; the D gene is possibly TRBD1 (6 bases). Between the trimmed V and J ends, which lost 5 bases and 1 base, there was a span of 8 bases. The CDR3 has 13 amino acids. Germline CDR1 reads LNHDA; CDR2 reads SQIVND (reference sequence). The CDR3 is CASSDRPNTEAFF. CDR3 nucleotide sequence: TGTGCCAGTAGTGACAGGCCGAACACTGAAGCTTTCTTT.